Listed below are T cell receptor beta chains from one sample, sequenced in a study of blood T cell repertoires in COVID-19. Measured with immunoSEQ multiplex PCR; TCRdb has only the in-frame clones, and not every one. The table records more than 200,000 clones, roughly 87% of them present only once. Sequencing used PBMCs or T cells enriched from blood (not recorded which). All receptors come from a man between 25 and 39 years old who had recovered from COVID-19. CDR3s include the opening cysteine and the closing phenylalanine or tryptophan. Each record gives: J gene, V gene, D gene, clone size, CDR3 length, CDR3 protein, CDR3 DNA. A D gene is named only where the DNA matches it firmly. The size of a clone is reported for some rows only, either as once, few or many, or as a class for expanded clones.

j_gene: TRBJ1-5
v_gene: TRBV18
d_gene: NA
abundance: NA
len: 13
CDR3aa: CASSQGRNQPQHF
CDR3nt: TGTGCCAGTAGTCAGGGGCGCAATCAGCCCCAGCATTTT

j_gene: TRBJ1-5
v_gene: TRBV5-1
d_gene: NA
abundance: NA
len: 13
CDR3aa: CASSLEPGEPQHF
CDR3nt: TGCGCCAGCAGCTTGGAGCCGGGGGAGCCCCAGCATTTT

j_gene: TRBJ1-2
v_gene: TRBV27
d_gene: NA
abundance: NA
len: 13
CDR3aa: CASSLIRGRGYTF
CDR3nt: TGTGCCAGCAGTTTAATCCGTGGGCGAGGCTACACCTTC

j_gene: TRBJ2-3
v_gene: TRBV6-2/TRBV6-3
d_gene: TRBD1
abundance: once
len: 16
CDR3aa: CASSLGRQGNADTQYF
CDR3nt: TGTGCCAGCAGCCTAGGTCGACAGGGGAACGCAGATACGCAGTATTTT

j_gene: TRBJ1-2
v_gene: TRBV4-2
d_gene: NA
abundance: once
len: 14
CDR3aa: CASSQVDKNYGYTF
CDR3nt: TGTGCCAGCAGCCAAGTTGACAAGAACTATGGCTACACCTTC

j_gene: TRBJ2-2
v_gene: TRBV7-9
d_gene: TRBD2
abundance: NA
len: 17
CDR3aa: CASSLTSGSGYTGELFF
CDR3nt: TGTGCCAGCAGCTTGACTAGCGGGAGTGGGTACACCGGGGAGCTGTTTTTT

j_gene: TRBJ1-5
v_gene: TRBV19
d_gene: NA
abundance: NA
len: 16
CDR3aa: CASRQLEYYSNQPQHF
CDR3nt: TGTGCCAGCAGACAGCTTGAGTACTATAGCAATCAGCCCCAGCATTTT

j_gene: TRBJ1-4
v_gene: TRBV7-2
d_gene: NA
abundance: NA
len: 15
CDR3aa: CASSRGGGPNEKLFF
CDR3nt: TGTGCCAGCAGCCGGGGCGGGGGGCCAAATGAAAAACTGTTTTTT

j_gene: TRBJ1-1
v_gene: TRBV13
d_gene: NA
abundance: NA
len: 13
CDR3aa: CASSLRDIGEAFF
CDR3nt: TGTGCCAGCAGCCTACGGGACATAGGAGAAGCTTTCTTT

j_gene: TRBJ1-5
v_gene: TRBV18
d_gene: NA
abundance: NA
len: 12
CDR3aa: CASSPPGGPQHF
CDR3nt: TGTGCCAGCTCACCACCGGGAGGGCCCCAGCATTTT

j_gene: TRBJ2-7
v_gene: TRBV4-2
d_gene: NA
abundance: NA
len: 14
CDR3aa: CASRPDSSRDEQYF
CDR3nt: TGTGCCAGCAGACCCGACAGTTCCAGGGACGAGCAGTACTTC

j_gene: TRBJ1-2
v_gene: TRBV7-2
d_gene: NA
abundance: NA
len: 13
CDR3aa: CASSLAGTGGYTF
CDR3nt: TGTGCCAGCAGCTTAGCAGGGACTGGGGGCTACACCTTC

j_gene: TRBJ2-5
v_gene: TRBV7-9
d_gene: TRBD2
abundance: NA
len: 15
CDR3aa: CASSSGTSGIETQYF
CDR3nt: TGTGCCAGCAGCTCAGGGACTAGCGGGATTGAGACCCAGTACTTC

j_gene: TRBJ2-2
v_gene: TRBV25-1
d_gene: NA
abundance: NA
len: 11
CDR3aa: CASSRGGELFF
CDR3nt: TGTGCCAGCAGTAGGGGTGGGGAGCTGTTTTTT

j_gene: TRBJ2-3
v_gene: TRBV12-3/TRBV12-4
d_gene: NA
abundance: NA
len: 12
CDR3aa: CASSFSTDTQYF
CDR3nt: TGTGCCAGCAGTTTTTCAACAGATACGCAGTATTTT

j_gene: TRBJ2-5
v_gene: TRBV4-1
d_gene: NA
abundance: NA
len: 14
CDR3aa: CASSPLETQETQYF
CDR3nt: TGCGCCAGCAGCCCACTAGAGACCCAAGAGACCCAGTACTTC

j_gene: TRBJ2-2
v_gene: TRBV7-2
d_gene: NA
abundance: NA
len: 15
CDR3aa: CASSLRTVNTGELFF
CDR3nt: TGTGCCAGCAGCTTAAGGACAGTGAACACCGGGGAGCTGTTTTTT

j_gene: TRBJ1-2
v_gene: TRBV4-3
d_gene: TRBD1
abundance: NA
len: 15
CDR3aa: CASSQEVDRFGGYTF
CDR3nt: TGCGCCAGCAGCCAAGAAGTGGACAGGTTCGGTGGCTACACCTTC

j_gene: TRBJ1-3
v_gene: TRBV21-1
d_gene: NA
abundance: NA
len: 17
CDR3aa: CASSSLDRGRAGNTIYF
CDR3nt: TGTGCCAGCAGCTCCCTAGATCGGGGGAGGGCTGGAAACACCATATATTTT

j_gene: TRBJ1-1
v_gene: TRBV6-1
d_gene: TRBD1
abundance: NA
len: 12
CDR3aa: CASSELTGLAFF
CDR3nt: TGTGCCAGCAGTGAACTGACAGGGTTAGCTTTCTTT

j_gene: TRBJ1-3
v_gene: TRBV5-4
d_gene: NA
abundance: once
len: 17
CDR3aa: CASSPTGPSGVGNTIYF
CDR3nt: TGTGCCAGCAGTCCAACAGGGCCGAGTGGTGTTGGAAACACCATATATTTT

j_gene: TRBJ1-1
v_gene: TRBV19
d_gene: NA
abundance: NA
len: 15
CDR3aa: CASSIGRAPNTEAFF
CDR3nt: TGTGCCAGTAGTATCGGGAGGGCGCCGAACACTGAAGCTTTCTTT

j_gene: TRBJ1-1
v_gene: TRBV14
d_gene: NA
abundance: NA
len: 14
CDR3aa: CASSLSLGGTEAFF
CDR3nt: TGTGCCAGCAGCCTCTCCTTGGGGGGCACTGAAGCTTTCTTT

j_gene: TRBJ2-7
v_gene: TRBV30
d_gene: NA
abundance: NA
len: 13
CDR3aa: CAWSVKSSYEQYF
CDR3nt: TGTGCCTGGAGTGTGAAGAGCTCCTACGAGCAGTACTTC

j_gene: TRBJ2-5
v_gene: TRBV24-1
d_gene: TRBD2
abundance: NA
len: 17
CDR3aa: CATSDLDSGRGQETQYF
CDR3nt: TGTGCCACCAGTGATTTGGATAGCGGGAGGGGGCAAGAGACCCAGTACTTC

j_gene: TRBJ2-5
v_gene: TRBV24-1
d_gene: TRBD1
abundance: NA
len: 15
CDR3aa: CATSEGQGAWETQYF
CDR3nt: TGTGCCACCAGTGAGGGACAGGGGGCTTGGGAGACCCAGTACTTC

j_gene: TRBJ2-2
v_gene: TRBV5-1
d_gene: TRBD2
abundance: NA
len: 18
CDR3aa: CASSRGLAGVGNTGELFF
CDR3nt: TGCGCCAGCAGTAGAGGACTAGCGGGAGTCGGGAACACCGGGGAGCTGTTTTTT

j_gene: TRBJ1-2
v_gene: TRBV27
d_gene: NA
abundance: once
len: 16
CDR3aa: CASSLSRRGGSYGYTF
CDR3nt: TGTGCCAGCAGTTTGAGCAGAAGAGGAGGGAGCTACGGCTACACCTTC

j_gene: TRBJ1-3
v_gene: TRBV6-2/TRBV6-3
d_gene: NA
abundance: few
len: 15
CDR3aa: CASSRDTLSGNTIYF
CDR3nt: TGTGCCAGCAGTCGGGACACCCTCTCTGGAAACACCATATATTTT

j_gene: TRBJ1-6
v_gene: TRBV28
d_gene: TRBD1
abundance: NA
len: 14
CDR3aa: CASSTTGANSPLHF
CDR3nt: TGTGCCAGCAGTACGACAGGGGCAAATTCACCCCTCCACTTT

j_gene: TRBJ2-2
v_gene: TRBV4-2
d_gene: NA
abundance: few
len: 15
CDR3aa: CASSQVDTSTGELFF
CDR3nt: TGTGCCAGCAGCCAAGTCGACACCAGCACCGGGGAGCTGTTTTTT

j_gene: TRBJ1-1
v_gene: TRBV19
d_gene: NA
abundance: NA
len: 13
CDR3aa: CASSILGHAEAFF
CDR3nt: TGTGCCAGTAGTATATTAGGACACGCTGAAGCTTTCTTT

j_gene: TRBJ2-5
v_gene: TRBV3-1/TRBV3-2
d_gene: NA
abundance: NA
len: 15
CDR3aa: CASSQAPSGPETQYF
CDR3nt: TGTGCCAGCAGCCAAGCTCCTTCAGGGCCGGAGACCCAGTACTTC

j_gene: TRBJ2-1
v_gene: TRBV3-1/TRBV3-2
d_gene: TRBD1
abundance: NA
len: 14
CDR3aa: CASSPGQGSSEQFF
CDR3nt: TGTGCCAGCAGCCCGGGACAGGGGTCGAGTGAGCAGTTCTTC

j_gene: TRBJ2-5
v_gene: TRBV6-5
d_gene: TRBD2
abundance: once
len: 15
CDR3aa: CASWRLAGGDETQYF
CDR3nt: TGTGCCAGCTGGAGACTAGCGGGAGGGGACGAGACCCAGTACTTC

j_gene: TRBJ1-6
v_gene: TRBV27
d_gene: TRBD1
abundance: few
len: 18
CDR3aa: CASSLGGQRSSYNSPLHF
CDR3nt: TGTGCCAGCAGTTTAGGGGGACAGCGGAGCTCCTATAATTCACCCCTCCACTTT

j_gene: TRBJ2-2
v_gene: TRBV2
d_gene: TRBD2
abundance: NA
len: 14
CDR3aa: CASKLAGETGELFF
CDR3nt: TGTGCCAGCAAGCTAGCGGGGGAGACCGGGGAGCTGTTTTTT

j_gene: TRBJ1-5
v_gene: TRBV21-1
d_gene: NA
abundance: NA
len: 15
CDR3aa: CPLRGFGLWVQPQHF
CDR3nt: TGTCCTCTTAGGGGATTTGGTCTTTGGGTTCAACCCCAGCATTTT

j_gene: TRBJ2-1
v_gene: TRBV7-9
d_gene: TRBD2
abundance: NA
len: 18
CDR3aa: CASSPGLAARSSYNEQFF
CDR3nt: TGTGCCAGCAGCCCCGGGCTAGCGGCCCGGAGCTCCTACAATGAGCAGTTCTTC

j_gene: TRBJ2-2
v_gene: TRBV19
d_gene: NA
abundance: few
len: 16
CDR3aa: CASSPRGRVNSGELFF
CDR3nt: TGTGCCAGTAGCCCCCGAGGCCGCGTTAATTCCGGGGAGCTGTTTTTT

j_gene: TRBJ2-7
v_gene: TRBV30
d_gene: TRBD1
abundance: NA
len: 14
CDR3aa: CAWSGTGQNYEQYF
CDR3nt: TGTGCCTGGAGTGGAACGGGACAGAACTACGAGCAGTACTTC